This TCR beta chain was identified in a study of blood T cell repertoires in COVID-19. Background on the study: Sample material is recorded as cDNA or gDNA derived from T cells, B-cell-depleted T cells, or PBMCs.

Methods used by the authors: It was from reference gene primer amplification that nucleated cell counts were estimated. Data came from immunoSEQ multiplex PCR; TCRdb stores just in-frame clones and leaves some out. V, J and clone size are taken as reported in that table, and D and trimming were inferred from the DNA itself. The data contain approximately 250,000 clones, around 89% of them singletons. Those enrolled, adults aged 18 to 89 years, came from about two dozen US areas. Participant-given clinical history determined each cohort assignment. This clonotype was sampled from a woman aged 40 to 49 with acute COVID-19. The sequenced material came from PBMCs or T cells enriched from blood (not recorded which).

The CDR3 loop reads CATQGIGTGAIHEQYF. CDR3 in DNA: TGTGCCACCCAGGGGATAGGGACAGGGGCAATCCACGAGCAGTACTTC. The gene calls are TRBV19 and TRBJ2-7; the match to TRBD1 covers 10 bases. CDR1 LNHDA and CDR2 SQIVND come from the germline V gene (reference sequence). V dropped 10 bases and J dropped 5; count of bases not matched to a gene: 17. The CDR3 length is 16 residues.